This T cell receptor beta chain was sequenced for a study of post-analysis software for immune sequencing data. Unique molecular identifiers were built into the TCR beta cDNA libraries. T cells numbering about 1 to 10 million gave rise to about 490,000 cDNA molecules. Via MiXCR, TCRdb re-called the PCR reads, giving one row per CDR3 protein. Seen here are some 370,000 distinct CDR3 sequences, approximately 38% observed once, and the top ten hold about an eighth. Concerning this clonotype itself: Antigen: not known.

From germline, CDR1 is SGHRS and CDR2 YFSETQ. There are 18 residues in the CDR3. V was pared by 0 bases and J by 0 bases, with 13 bases between. Whole-study results and caveats: With TRBV5-6, TRBV5-1 and TRBV20-1 included, about five TRBV segments were more frequent in patients than in controls.

The receptor was isolated from a girl aged 5 to 17 with multiple sclerosis. The sequenced sample consisted of blood. The gene calls are TRBV5-1 and TRBJ2-6, with D maybe TRBD2 (7 bases). The CDR3 DNA is TGCGCCAGCAGCTTGGGCGGGGGCCTGTACTCTGGGGCCAACGTCCTGACTTTC. Its translation: CASSLGGGLYSGANVLTF.